This is a list of T cell receptor beta chains from one sample in a study of identical twins. TCRdb reprocessed the 5' RACE reads with MiXCR, giving one entry per CDR3 protein. The table has 1.5 million to 2 million distinct CDR3 sequences, around a third seen once. The specimen sequenced was cord blood. The origin of the receptors is a newborn girl in good health. Both conserved end residues are part of each CDR3. The D gene is left open where the match is weak. Expanded clones get a size class; other rows say once, few or many, or leave the size out.

V	D	J	size	length	CDR3	DNA
TRBV6-5	TRBD1	TRBJ2-7	.	15	CASRGRQGRDYEQYF	TGTGCCAGCAGGGGCCGACAGGGCAGAGACTACGAGCAGTACTTC
TRBV11-2	TRBD2	TRBJ2-7	.	17	CASSPILLAGPYNEQYF	TGTGCCAGCAGCCCAATTCTCCTAGCGGGCCCATACAATGAGCAGTACTTC
TRBV6-6	.	TRBJ1-2	.	12	CASSYSGRGYTF	TGTGCCAGCAGTTACTCGGGGCGGGGCTACACCTTC
TRBV20-1	.	TRBJ1-2	.	13	CSARDRAGRGYTF	TGCAGTGCTAGAGATAGAGCAGGGCGAGGCTACACCTTC
TRBV20-1	.	TRBJ1-6	.	12	CSARPDNSPLHF	TGCAGTGCTAGACCGGATAATTCACCCCTCCACTTT
TRBV12-3/TRBV12-4	.	TRBJ1-1	.	14	CASTPRQINTEAFF	TGTGCCAGCACCCCAAGACAGATTAACACTGAAGCTTTCTTT
TRBV5-1	TRBD1	TRBJ1-2	few	18	CASSLDPGQGAANYGYTF	TGCGCCAGCAGCTTGGATCCGGGACAGGGGGCTGCTAACTATGGCTACACCTTC
TRBV7-2	.	TRBJ1-5	.	14	CASSLDRYNQPQHF	TGTGCCAGCAGCCTGGACAGATACAATCAGCCCCAGCATTTT
TRBV10-3	.	TRBJ1-4	.	13	CAISESGGRKLFF	TGTGCCATCAGTGAGTCCGGGGGGAGGAAACTGTTTTTT
TRBV30	.	TRBJ1-1	once	11	CAWSTTGAAFF	TGTGCCTGGAGTACAACAGGTGCAGCTTTCTTT
TRBV5-6	.	TRBJ2-5	few	14	CASSLAVSKETQYF	TGTGCCAGCAGCTTGGCGGTTTCAAAGGAGACCCAGTACTTC
TRBV24-1	TRBD2	TRBJ2-1	few	14	CATSDRLAGWEQFF	TGTGCCACCAGTGACAGACTAGCGGGCTGGGAGCAGTTCTTC
TRBV13	.	TRBJ2-1	.	16	CASSSGTQRTYNEQFF	TGTGCCAGCAGCTCTGGGACACAGAGGACCTACAATGAGCAGTTCTTC
TRBV20-1	TRBD2	TRBJ2-1	few	19	CSAPTNGLAGFRSYNEQFF	TGCAGTGCTCCAACCAATGGACTAGCGGGATTCAGGTCCTACAATGAGCAGTTCTTC
TRBV21-1	.	TRBJ1-2	.	17	CASSKVLRTGNVYGYTF	TGTGCCAGCAGCAAAGTTCTTCGGACAGGGAATGTATATGGCTACACCTTC
TRBV3-1	.	TRBJ2-1	few	15	CASSERWGSSNEQFF	TGTGCCAGCAGCGAGAGGTGGGGCTCTTCCAATGAGCAGTTCTTC
TRBV6-1	TRBD1	TRBJ1-1	.	14	CATYRGLLNTEAFF	TGTGCCACCTACAGGGGACTCTTGAACACTGAAGCTTTCTTT
TRBV27	.	TRBJ2-5	.	16	CASSFHRESAREAQYF	TGTGCCAGCAGTTTCCACAGGGAAAGTGCCCGAGAGGCCCAGTACTTC
TRBV12-3/TRBV12-4	.	TRBJ2-7	.	15	CASRQAMEAYNEQYF	TGTGCCAGCAGACAGGCTATGGAGGCGTACAATGAGCAGTACTTC
TRBV12-3/TRBV12-4	.	TRBJ2-3	.	14	CASRLSSAMDTQYF	TGTGCCAGCAGGCTTAGCTCAGCCATGGATACGCAGTATTTT
TRBV6-5	.	TRBJ1-5	.	14	CASSYGGHNQPQHF	TGTGCCAGCAGTTACGGAGGGCACAATCAGCCCCAGCATTTT
TRBV20-1	TRBD2	TRBJ2-1	.	17	CSARILAGDSSYNEQFF	TGCAGTGCTAGAATCCTAGCGGGGGATAGCTCCTACAATGAGCAGTTCTTC
TRBV5-1	TRBD2	TRBJ2-3	.	17	CASSLSLTSGGADTQYF	TGCGCCAGCAGCTTATCTTTGACTAGCGGGGGAGCAGATACGCAGTATTTT
TRBV29-1	.	TRBJ2-3	many	14	CSVEPRREADTQYF	TGCAGCGTTGAACCTCGTAGGGAGGCAGATACGCAGTATTTT
TRBV5-1	TRBD2	TRBJ2-4	.	15	CASSFLGGDKNIQYF	TGCGCCAGCAGCTTCCTGGGGGGGGACAAAAACATTCAGTACTTC